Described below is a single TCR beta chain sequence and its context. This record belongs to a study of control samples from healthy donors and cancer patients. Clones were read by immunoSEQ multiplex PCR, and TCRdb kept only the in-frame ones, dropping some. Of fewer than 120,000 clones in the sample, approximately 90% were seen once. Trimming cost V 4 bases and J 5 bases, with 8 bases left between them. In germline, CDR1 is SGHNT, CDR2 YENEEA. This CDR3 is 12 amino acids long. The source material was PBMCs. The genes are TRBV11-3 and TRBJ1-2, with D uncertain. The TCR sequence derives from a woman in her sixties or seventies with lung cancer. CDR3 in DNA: TGTGCCAGCAGCTCTGCGCGGTATGGCTACACCTTC. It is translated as CASSSARYGYTF.